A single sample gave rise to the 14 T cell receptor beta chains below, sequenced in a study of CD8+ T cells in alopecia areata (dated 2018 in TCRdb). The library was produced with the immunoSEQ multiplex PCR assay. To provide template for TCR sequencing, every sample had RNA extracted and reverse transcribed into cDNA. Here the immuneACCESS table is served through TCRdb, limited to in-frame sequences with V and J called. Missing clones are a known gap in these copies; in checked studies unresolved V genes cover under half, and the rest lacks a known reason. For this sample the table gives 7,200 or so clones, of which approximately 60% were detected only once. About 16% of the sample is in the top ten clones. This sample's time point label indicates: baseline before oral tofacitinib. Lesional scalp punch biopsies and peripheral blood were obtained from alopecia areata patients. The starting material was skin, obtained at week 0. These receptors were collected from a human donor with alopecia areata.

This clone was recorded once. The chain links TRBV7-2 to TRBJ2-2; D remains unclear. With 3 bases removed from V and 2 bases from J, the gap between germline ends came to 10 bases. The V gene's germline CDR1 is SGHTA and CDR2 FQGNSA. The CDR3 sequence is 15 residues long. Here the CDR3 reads CASSFAASNTGELFF. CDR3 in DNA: TGTGCCAGCAGCTTCGCGGCGTCTAACACCGGGGAGCTGTTTTTT.

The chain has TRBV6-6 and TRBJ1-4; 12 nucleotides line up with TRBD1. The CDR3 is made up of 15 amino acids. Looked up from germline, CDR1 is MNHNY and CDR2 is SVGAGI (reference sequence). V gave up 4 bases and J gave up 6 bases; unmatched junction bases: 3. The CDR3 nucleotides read TGTGCCAGCAGTTCCTGGGACAGGGGGCATGAAAAACTGTTTTTT. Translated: CASSSWDRGHEKLFF.

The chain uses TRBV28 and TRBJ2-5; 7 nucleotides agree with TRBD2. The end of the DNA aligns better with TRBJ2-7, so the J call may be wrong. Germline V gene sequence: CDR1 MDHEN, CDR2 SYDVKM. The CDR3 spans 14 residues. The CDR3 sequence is CASFGFGTKYEQYF. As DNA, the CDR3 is TGTGCCAGCTTTGGTTTTGGGACTAAATACGAGCAGTACTTC.

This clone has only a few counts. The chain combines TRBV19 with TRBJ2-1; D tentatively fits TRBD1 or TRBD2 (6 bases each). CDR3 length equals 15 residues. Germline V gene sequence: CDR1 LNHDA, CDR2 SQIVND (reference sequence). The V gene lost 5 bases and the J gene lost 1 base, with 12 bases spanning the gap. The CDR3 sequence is CASSWWRGSYNEQFF. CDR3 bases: TGTGCCAGTAGTTGGTGGAGGGGGTCCTACAATGAGCAGTTCTTC. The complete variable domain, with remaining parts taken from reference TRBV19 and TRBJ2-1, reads DGGITQSPKYLFRKEGQNVTLSCEQNLNHDAMYWYRQDPGQGLRLIYYSQIVNDFQKGDIAEGYSVSREKKESFPLTVTSAQKNPTAFYLCASSWWRGSYNEQFFGPGTRLTVL.

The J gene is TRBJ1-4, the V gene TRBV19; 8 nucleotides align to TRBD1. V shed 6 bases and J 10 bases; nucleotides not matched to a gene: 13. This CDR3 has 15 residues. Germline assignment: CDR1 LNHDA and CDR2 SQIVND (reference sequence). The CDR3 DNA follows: TGTGCCAGTAGGCAACGAGCAGGGGGCGGGAGAAAACTGTTTTTT. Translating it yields CASRQRAGGGRKLFF.

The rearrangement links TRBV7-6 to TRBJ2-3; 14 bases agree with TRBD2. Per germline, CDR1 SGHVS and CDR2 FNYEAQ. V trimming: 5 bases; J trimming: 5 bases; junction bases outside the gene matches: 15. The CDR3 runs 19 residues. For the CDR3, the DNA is TGTGCCAGCAGCCAACGACTAGCGGGGGGGCGTGGCTTAAGAGATACGCAGTATTTT. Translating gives CASSQRLAGGRGLRDTQYF.

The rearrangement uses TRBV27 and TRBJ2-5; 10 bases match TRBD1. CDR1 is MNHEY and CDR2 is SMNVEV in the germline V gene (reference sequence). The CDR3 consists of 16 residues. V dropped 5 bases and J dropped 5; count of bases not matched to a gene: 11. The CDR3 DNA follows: TGTGCCAGCAGTCCTACCGGGACAGGGGTATGGGAGACCCAGTACTTC. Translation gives CASSPTGTGVWETQYF.

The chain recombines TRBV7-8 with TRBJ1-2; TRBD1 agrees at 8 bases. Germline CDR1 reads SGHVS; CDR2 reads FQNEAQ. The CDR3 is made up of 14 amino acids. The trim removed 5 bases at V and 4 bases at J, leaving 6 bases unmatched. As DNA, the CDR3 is TGTGCCAGCAGCCCCGGGACAGGTCGCTATGGCTACACCTTC. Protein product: CASSPGTGRYGYTF. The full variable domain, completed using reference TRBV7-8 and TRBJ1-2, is GAGVSQSPRYKVAKRGQDVALRCDPISGHVSLFWYQQALGQGPEFLTYFQNEAQLDKSGLPSDRFFAERPEGSVSTLKIQRTQQEDSAVYLCASSPGTGRYGYTFGSGTRLTVV.

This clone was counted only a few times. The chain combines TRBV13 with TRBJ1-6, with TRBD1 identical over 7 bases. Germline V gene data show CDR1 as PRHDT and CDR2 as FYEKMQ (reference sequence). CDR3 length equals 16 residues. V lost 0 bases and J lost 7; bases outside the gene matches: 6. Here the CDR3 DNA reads TGTGCCAGCAGCTTAGGCTCCGGGACAGCAAATTCACCCCTCCACTTT. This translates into CASSLGSGTANSPLHF.

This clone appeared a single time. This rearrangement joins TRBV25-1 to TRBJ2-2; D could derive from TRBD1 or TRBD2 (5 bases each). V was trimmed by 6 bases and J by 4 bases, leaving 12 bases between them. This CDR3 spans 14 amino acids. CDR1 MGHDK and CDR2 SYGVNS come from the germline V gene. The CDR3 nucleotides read TGTGCCAGCAGGAAGGCGAGGGGCACCGGGGAGCTGTTTTTT. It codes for CASRKARGTGELFF.

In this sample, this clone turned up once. The CDR3 spells CASGHFSTGELFF. DNA for the CDR3: TGTGCCAGCGGGCACTTTAGCACCGGGGAGCTGTTTTTT. This chain uses TRBV27 with TRBJ2-2; D is ambiguous. Looked up from germline, CDR1 is MNHEY and CDR2 is SMNVEV (reference sequence). Trimming removed 8 bases from V and 4 bases from J, with 11 bases in between. This CDR3 region has 13 residues.

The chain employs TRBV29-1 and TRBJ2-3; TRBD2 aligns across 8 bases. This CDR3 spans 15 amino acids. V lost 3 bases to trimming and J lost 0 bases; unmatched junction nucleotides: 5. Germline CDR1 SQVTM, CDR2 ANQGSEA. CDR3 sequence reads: CSVDGGGPSTDTQYF. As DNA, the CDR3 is TGCAGCGTTGACGGCGGGGGGCCTAGCACAGATACGCAGTATTTT.

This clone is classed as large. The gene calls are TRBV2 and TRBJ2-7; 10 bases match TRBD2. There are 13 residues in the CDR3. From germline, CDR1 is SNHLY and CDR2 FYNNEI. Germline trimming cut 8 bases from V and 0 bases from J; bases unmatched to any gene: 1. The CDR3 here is CASLAGDSYEQYF. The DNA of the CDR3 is TGTGCCAGCCTAGCGGGAGACTCCTACGAGCAGTACTTC.

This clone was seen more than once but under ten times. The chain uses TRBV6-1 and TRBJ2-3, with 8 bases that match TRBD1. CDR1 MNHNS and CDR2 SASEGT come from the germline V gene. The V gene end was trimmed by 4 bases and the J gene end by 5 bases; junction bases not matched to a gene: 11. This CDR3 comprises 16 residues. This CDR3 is CASSVNRGTGVDTQYF. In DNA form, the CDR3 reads TGTGCCAGCAGTGTTAACAGGGGGACGGGTGTAGATACGCAGTATTTT.